This T cell receptor beta chain was profiled in a study of CD8+ T cells in alopecia areata. Study outcomes and limitations: Since there was just one nonresponder, nobody can yet say how baseline CD8+ expansion ties to response.

The CDR3 is made up of 15 amino acids. V lost 2 bases, J lost 3 bases, and 9 bases lay in between. Germline V gene data show CDR1 as SGHRS and CDR2 as YFSETQ. Extraction and reverse transcription of RNA yielded cDNA as the sequencing template. Assay used: immunoSEQ multiplex PCR; TCRdb lists only in-frame clones, some missing. Of approximately 280,000 clones listed, 58% were seen once; the top ten hold 1.8%. As regards this clone: Its antigen is unknown.

Regarding treatment: oral pan-JAK inhibitor, 5-10 mg twice daily. The specimen comprised CD4+ T cells sorted from blood, sampled at week 24, from a patient treated with tofacitinib. The chain couples TRBV5-1 to TRBJ2-6; D is perhaps TRBD2 (6 bases). This TCR came from a human donor with alopecia areata. The CDR3 loop reads CASSFGGNGANVLTF. The CDR3 nucleotides are TGCGCCAGCAGCTTCGGGGGAAATGGGGCCAACGTCCTGACTTTC.